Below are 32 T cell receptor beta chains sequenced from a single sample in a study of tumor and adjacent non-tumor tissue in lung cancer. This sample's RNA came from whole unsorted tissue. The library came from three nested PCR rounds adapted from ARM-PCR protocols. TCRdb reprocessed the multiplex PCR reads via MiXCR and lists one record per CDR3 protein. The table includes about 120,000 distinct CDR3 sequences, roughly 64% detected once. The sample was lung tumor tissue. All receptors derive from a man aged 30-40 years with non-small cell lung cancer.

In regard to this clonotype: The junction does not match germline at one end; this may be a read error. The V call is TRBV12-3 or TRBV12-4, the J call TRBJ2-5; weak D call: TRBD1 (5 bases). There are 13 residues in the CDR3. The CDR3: CASVQAYQGTQYF. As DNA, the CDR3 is TGCGCCAGCGTACAGGCCTACCAAGGGACCCAGTACTTC.

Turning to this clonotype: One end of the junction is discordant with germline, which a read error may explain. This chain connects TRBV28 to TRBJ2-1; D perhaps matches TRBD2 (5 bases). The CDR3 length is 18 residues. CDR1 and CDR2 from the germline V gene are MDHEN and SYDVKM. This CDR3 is CASSSPIAQKSSYNEQFF. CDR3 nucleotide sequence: TGTGCCAGTAGTTCCCCCATAGCGCAGAAGAGTTCCTACAATGAGCAGTTCTTC.

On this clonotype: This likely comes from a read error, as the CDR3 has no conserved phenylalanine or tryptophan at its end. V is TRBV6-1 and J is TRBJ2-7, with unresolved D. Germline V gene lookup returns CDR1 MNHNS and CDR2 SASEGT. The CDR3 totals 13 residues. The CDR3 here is CTSSEWHGYEQYL. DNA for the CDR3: TGTACCAGCAGTGAATGGCACGGTTACGAGCAGTACCTC.

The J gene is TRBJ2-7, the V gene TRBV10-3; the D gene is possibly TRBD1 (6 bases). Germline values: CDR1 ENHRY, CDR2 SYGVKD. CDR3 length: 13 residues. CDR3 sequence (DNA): TGTACCACCAGTGAGGCCCCTACAGGGGAGCAGTACTTC. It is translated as CTTSEAPTGEQYF.

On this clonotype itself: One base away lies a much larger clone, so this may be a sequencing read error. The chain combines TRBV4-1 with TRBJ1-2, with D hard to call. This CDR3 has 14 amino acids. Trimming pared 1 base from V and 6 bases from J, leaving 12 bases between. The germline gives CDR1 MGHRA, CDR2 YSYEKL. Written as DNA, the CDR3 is TGCGCCAGCAGCCAAGTCGTAGGGCCGCATGGCTACACCTTC. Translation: CASSQVVGPHGYTF.

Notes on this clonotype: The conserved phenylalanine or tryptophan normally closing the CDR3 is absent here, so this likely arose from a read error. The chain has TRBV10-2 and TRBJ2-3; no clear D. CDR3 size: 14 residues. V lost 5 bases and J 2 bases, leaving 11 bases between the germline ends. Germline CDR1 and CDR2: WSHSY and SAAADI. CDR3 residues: CASSLGSDTDTQYL. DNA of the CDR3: TGCGCCAGCAGTTTGGGCTCAGACACAGATACGCAGTATCTT.

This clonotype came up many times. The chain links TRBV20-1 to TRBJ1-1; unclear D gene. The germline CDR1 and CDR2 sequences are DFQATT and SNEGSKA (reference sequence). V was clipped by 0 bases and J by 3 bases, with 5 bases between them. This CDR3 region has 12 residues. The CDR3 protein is CSARDGDTEAFF. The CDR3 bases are TGCAGTGCTAGAGATGGGGACACTGAAGCTTTCTTT.

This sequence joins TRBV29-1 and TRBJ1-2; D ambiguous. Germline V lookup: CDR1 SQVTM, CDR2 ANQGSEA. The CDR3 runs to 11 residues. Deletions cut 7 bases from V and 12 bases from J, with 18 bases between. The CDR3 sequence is CSDSDGDGNTF. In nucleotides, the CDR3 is TGCAGCGATTCGGACGGCGATGGTAACACCTTC. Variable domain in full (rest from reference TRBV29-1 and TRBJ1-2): SAVISQKPSRDICQRGTSLTIQCQVDSQVTMMFWYRQQPGQSLTLIATANQGSEATYESGFVIDKFPISRPNLTFSTLTVSNMSPEDSSIYLCSDSDGDGNTFGSGTRLTVV.

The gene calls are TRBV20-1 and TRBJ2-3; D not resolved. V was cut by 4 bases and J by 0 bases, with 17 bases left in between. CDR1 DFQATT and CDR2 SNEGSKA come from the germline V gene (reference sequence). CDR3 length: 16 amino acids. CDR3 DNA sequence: TGCAGTGCTAAACCCATAGCAGGCTATAGCACAGATACGCAGTATTTT. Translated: CSAKPIAGYSTDTQYF.

CDR3 sequence reads: CASNSSGWPYNEQFF. DNA of the CDR3: TGTGCCAGCAATTCTAGCGGGTGGCCCTACAATGAGCAGTTCTTC. The rearrangement joins TRBV11-3 to TRBJ2-1; the match to TRBD2 covers 8 bases. This CDR3 region has 15 residues. The V and J ends lost 7 bases and 2 bases, in that order; junction bases with no gene match: 7. From germline, CDR1 is SGHNT and CDR2 YENEEA.

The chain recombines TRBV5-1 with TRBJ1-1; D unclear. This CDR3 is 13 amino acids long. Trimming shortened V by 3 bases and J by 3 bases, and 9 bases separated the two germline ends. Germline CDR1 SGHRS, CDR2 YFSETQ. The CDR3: CASSSAFDTEAFF. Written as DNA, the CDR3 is TGCGCCAGCAGCTCGGCCTTTGACACTGAAGCTTTCTTT. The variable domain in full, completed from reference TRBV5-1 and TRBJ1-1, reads KAGVTQTPRYLIKTRGQQVTLSCSPISGHRSVSWYQQTPGQGLQFLFEYFSETQRNKGNFPGRFSGRQFSNSRSEMNVSTLELGDSALYLCASSSAFDTEAFFGQGTRLTVV.

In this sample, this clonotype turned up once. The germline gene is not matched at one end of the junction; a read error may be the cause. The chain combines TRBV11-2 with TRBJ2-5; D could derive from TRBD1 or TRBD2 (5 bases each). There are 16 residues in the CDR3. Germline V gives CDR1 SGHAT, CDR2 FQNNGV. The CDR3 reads CTSSLDMGTWGDTQYF. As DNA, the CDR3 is TGTACCAGCAGCTTAGATATGGGGACCTGGGGAGACACCCAGTACTTC.

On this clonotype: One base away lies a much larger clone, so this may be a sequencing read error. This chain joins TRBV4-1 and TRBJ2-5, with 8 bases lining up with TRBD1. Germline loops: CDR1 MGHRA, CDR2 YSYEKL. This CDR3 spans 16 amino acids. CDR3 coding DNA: TGCGCCAGCAACCAAGTGGGGACAGGTGAGAGAGAGACCCAGTACTTC. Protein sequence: CASNQVGTGERETQYF.

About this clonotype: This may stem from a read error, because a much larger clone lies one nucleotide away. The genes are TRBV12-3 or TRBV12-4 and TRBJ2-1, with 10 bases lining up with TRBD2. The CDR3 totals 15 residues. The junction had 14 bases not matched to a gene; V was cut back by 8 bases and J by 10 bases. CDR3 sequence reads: CASPDTSGNLREQFF. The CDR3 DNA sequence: TGTGCCAGCCCGGATACTAGCGGGAACCTAAGGGAGCAGTTCTTC.

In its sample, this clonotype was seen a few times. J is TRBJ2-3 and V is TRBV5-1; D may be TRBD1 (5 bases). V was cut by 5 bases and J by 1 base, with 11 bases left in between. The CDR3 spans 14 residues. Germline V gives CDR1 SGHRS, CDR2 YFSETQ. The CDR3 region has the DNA TGCGCCAGCAGTTTTGTACAGGGCACAGATACGCAGTATTTT. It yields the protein CASSFVQGTDTQYF.

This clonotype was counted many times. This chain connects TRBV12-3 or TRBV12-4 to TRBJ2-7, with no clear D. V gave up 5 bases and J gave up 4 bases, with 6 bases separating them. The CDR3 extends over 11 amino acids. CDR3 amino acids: CASSAAYEQYF. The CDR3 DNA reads TGTGCCAGCAGTGCCGCTTACGAGCAGTACTTC.

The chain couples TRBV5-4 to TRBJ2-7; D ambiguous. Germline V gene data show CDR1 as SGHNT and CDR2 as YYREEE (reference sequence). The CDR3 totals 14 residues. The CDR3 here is CANSLAGTDYEQYF. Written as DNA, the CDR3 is TGTGCGAACAGCTTGGCCGGTACAGACTACGAGCAGTACTTC.

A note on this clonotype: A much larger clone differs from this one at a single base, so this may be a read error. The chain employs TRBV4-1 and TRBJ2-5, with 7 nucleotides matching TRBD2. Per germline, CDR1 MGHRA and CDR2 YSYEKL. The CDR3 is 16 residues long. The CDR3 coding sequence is TGCGCCAGCAGCCAAGATAGGACGCTGGGAGGGGAGACCCAGTGCTTC. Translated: CASSQDRTLGGETQCF.

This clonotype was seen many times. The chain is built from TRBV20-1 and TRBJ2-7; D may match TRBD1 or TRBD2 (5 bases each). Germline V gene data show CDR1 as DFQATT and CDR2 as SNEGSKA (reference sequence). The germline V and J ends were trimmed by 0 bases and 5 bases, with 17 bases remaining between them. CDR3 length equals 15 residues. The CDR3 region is CSARDPRGFRDEQYF. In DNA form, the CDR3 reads TGCAGTGCTAGAGACCCTCGGGGCTTTAGGGACGAGCAGTACTTC.

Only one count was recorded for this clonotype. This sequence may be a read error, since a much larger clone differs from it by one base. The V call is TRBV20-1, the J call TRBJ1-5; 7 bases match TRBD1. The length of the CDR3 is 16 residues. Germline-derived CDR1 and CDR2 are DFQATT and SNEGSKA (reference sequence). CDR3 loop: CSARDYRGYSNQRQHF. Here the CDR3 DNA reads TGCAGTGCTAGAGACTACAGGGGATATAGCAATCAGCGCCAGCATTTT.

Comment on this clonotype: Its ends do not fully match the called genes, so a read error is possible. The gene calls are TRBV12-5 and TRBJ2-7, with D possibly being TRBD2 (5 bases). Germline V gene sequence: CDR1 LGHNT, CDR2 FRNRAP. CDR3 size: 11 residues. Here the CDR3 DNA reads TGTGATAGTGACCTTCGCGGGGAGCAGTACTTC. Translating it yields CDSDLRGEQYF. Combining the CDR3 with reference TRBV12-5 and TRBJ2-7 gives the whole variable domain DARVTQTPRHKVTEMGQEVTMRCQPILGHNTVFWYRQTMMQGLELLAYFRNRAPLDDSGMPKDRFSAEMPDATLATLKIQPSEPRDSAVYFCDSDLRGEQYFGPGTRLTVT.

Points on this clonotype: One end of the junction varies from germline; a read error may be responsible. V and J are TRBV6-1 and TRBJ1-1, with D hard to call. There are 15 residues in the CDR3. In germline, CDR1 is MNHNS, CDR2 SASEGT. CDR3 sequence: CASNWTFMGGTKAFF. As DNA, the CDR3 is TGTGCCAGCAATTGGACCTTTATGGGAGGCACTAAAGCTTTCTTT.

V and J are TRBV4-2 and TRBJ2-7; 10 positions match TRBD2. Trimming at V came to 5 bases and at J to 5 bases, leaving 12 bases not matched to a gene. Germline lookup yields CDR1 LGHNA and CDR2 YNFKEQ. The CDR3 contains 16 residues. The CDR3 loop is CASSVSLAGGGHEQYF. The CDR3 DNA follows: TGTGCCAGCAGCGTATCATTAGCGGGGGGTGGGCACGAGCAGTACTTC.

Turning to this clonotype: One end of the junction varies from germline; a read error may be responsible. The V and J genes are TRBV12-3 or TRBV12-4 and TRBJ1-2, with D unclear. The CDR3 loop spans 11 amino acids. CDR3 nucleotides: TGTCCCAGCCGTGTAGTGACTGGCTACACCTTC. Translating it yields CPSRVVTGYTF.

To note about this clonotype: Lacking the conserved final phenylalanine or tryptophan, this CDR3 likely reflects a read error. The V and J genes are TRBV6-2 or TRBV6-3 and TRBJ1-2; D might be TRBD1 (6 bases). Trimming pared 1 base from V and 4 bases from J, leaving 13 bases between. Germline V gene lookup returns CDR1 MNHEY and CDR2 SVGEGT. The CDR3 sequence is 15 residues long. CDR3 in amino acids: CASSYYRVTGYGYTL. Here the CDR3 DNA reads TGTGCCAGCAGTTACTACAGGGTTACGGGCTATGGCTACACCCTC.

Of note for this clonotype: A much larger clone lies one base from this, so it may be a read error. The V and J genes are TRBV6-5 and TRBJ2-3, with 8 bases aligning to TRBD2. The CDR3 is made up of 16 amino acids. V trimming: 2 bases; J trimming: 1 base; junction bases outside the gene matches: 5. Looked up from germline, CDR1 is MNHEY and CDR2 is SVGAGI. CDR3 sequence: CASSYLISGGTDTQYF. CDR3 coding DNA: TGTGCCAGCAGTTACCTGATTAGCGGGGGCACAGATACGCAGTATTTT.

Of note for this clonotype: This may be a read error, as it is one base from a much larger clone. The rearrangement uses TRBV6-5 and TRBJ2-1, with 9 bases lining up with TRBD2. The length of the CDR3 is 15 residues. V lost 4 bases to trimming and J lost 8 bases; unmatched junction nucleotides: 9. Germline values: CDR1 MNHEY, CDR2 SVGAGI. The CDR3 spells CASSLAGAGGHEQFF. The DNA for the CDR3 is TGTGCCAGCAGTTTAGCGGGAGCCGGCGGCCATGAGCAGTTCTTC.

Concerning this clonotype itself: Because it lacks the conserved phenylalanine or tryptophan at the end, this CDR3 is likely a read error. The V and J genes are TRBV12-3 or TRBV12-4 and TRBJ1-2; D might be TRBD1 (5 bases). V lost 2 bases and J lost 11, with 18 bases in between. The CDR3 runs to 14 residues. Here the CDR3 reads CASSLNVDFGGYTL. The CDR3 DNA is TGTGCCAGCAGTTTAAACGTCGACTTCGGGGGTTACACCTTG.

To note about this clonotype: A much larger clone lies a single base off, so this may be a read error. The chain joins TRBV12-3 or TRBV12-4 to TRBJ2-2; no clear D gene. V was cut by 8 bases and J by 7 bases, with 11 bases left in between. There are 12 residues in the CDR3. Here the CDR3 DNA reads TGTGCCAGCGGTCGAACTGTCGGGGAGCTGTTTTTT. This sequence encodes CASGRTVGELFF.

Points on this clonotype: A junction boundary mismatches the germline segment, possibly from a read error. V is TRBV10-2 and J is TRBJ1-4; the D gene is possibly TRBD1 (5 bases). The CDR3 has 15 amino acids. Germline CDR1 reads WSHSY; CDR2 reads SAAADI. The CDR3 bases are TGCGCCAGCATTGAGTCCGAAAGGGGAGGTGAAAAACTGTTTTTT. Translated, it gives CASIESERGGEKLFF.

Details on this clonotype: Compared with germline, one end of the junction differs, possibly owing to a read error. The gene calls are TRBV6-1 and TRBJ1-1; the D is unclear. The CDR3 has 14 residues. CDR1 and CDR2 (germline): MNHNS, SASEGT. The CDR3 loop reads CASSEREGNIEAFF. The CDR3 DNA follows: TGTGCCAGCAGTGAGAGAGAGGGCAACATTGAAGCTTTCTTT.

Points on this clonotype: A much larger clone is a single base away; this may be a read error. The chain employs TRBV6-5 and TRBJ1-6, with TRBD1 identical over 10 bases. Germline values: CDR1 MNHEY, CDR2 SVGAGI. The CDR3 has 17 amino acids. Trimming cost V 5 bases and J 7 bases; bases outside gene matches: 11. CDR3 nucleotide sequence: TGTGCCAGCAGTCAAGGACAGGGGGTGATTGGGAATTCACCCCTCCACTTT. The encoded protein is CASSQGQGVIGNSPLHF.